The text below deals with one T cell receptor beta chain. The specificity of this receptor is unknown. Base quality data are lacking; no much larger clone is found one base away. Libraries were built with 5' RACE. Sequencing used an Illumina HiSeq 2000. A universal primer binding site was added through template switching, and the final cDNA carried a unique molecular identifier so that TCR cDNA molecules could be counted accurately. Specific primers in the conserved constant-segment region were used to synthesize first-strand cDNA for TCR alpha and beta chains. To control for contamination, every cDNA library carried two barcodes: a SMART-Mk sample barcode plus Illumina barcodes. Two successive PCR steps introduced TruSeq adapter sequences along with Illumina sample barcodes. Sequencing of the TCR alpha and beta cDNA libraries was done on the Illumina HiSeq platform using custom primers. The authors' analysis ran thus. MiGEC processed the raw reads to extract unique molecular identifiers, while MiXCR was used to determine the CDR3 positions. For each individual, recombination models were inferred using an EM algorithm with the repgenHMM and IGoR tools. The tcR package in R was used for shared clonotype analysis, with sharing normalized by the product of cloneset sizes. To study raw recombination free of thymic and clonal selection effects, out-of-frame nonproductive sequences were analyzed. TCRdb redid the processing of the public reads, applying fastp at Q25 and MiXCR, and retained in-frame beta chains. Rows with a matching CDR3 protein are joined into one entry that keeps the most common DNA and genes. The V and J calls were not made by the authors but by TCRdb's processing. The sample table shows some 790,000 distinct CDR3 sequences, and roughly 18% are seen once. Of the sample, roughly 13% is held by the ten largest clones.

From its cysteine to its phenylalanine, the CDR3 spans 13 amino acids. Solely the CDR3 DNA is kept, with 39 bases framed from the first base. The V and J ends are trimmed by 9 bases and 9 bases, leaving 18 bases between them. The sample comes from a study of identical twins (dated by TCRdb to the mid-2010s). Broadly, across the study: The study deep-sequenced TCR alpha and beta repertoires from monozygotic twins, unrelated adults of various ages and cord blood to test whether fetal clonotypes persist. To rule out contamination, replicate twin experiments were performed at different times with different library preparation protocols.

What the work shows at the level of the full study, not this receptor alone: Out-of-frame TCR alpha sequences shared between twins showed an excess of low generation-probability sequences compared with coincidental sharing between unrelated individuals. In monozygotic twins, out-of-frame TCR alpha sharing was systematically underestimated by recombination models, although the models agreed with sharing between unrelated individuals. Invariant T cells such as MAIT and iNKT could partly confound zero-insertion analyses, although diverse VJ usage argued against such confounding for most clonotypes. Conclusions relied on cross-sectional statistical analysis, since the same donors could not be followed over many years. Fewer insertions were carried by abundant cord blood beta clonotypes; a weaker similar trend was observed in young adult naive repertoires, while no such trend was observed in memory repertoires. A weaker excess of twin sharing was found in beta out-of-frame sequences because the signal-to-noise ratio was lowered by fewer shared sequences.

Only healthy Caucasian donors were included. Three pairs of female monozygotic twins, all aged roughly 18 to 29 years, made up the twin cohort. RNA for TCR libraries was isolated from peripheral blood mononuclear cells. Separately, the same data were catalogued under a study of T cells expressing NK-cell markers. As noted in the second study: TCR beta-chain repertoires were profiled in sorted CD3+CD56+NKG2C+, CD3+CD56+NKG2C- and CD3+CD56-NKG2C+ T-cell subsets from about 8 donors. Seven of the eight sequenced donors were HCMV-seropositive and one was HCMV-seronegative. To restrict sorting to alphabetaTCR-expressing T cells, an anti-gammadeltaTCR antibody was added in several experiments. For 5 or 6 donors, the dominant CD3+CD56+NKG2C+ clonotypes were among the top 10 CD8+ clonotypes and accounted for about 1.0-8% of CD8+ T cells. Those dominant clonotypes were again the most abundant among CD3+CD56-NKG2C+ cells in several donors, at about 25-60.1%. Whether the expanded NKG2C-expressing T cell clones were specific for HCMV antigens was left unclear. The study sequenced eight donors, all healthy volunteers chosen at random: three men and five women. A commercial ELISA kit detecting HCMV-specific IgG in serum was used to determine HCMV serostatus. For roughly six donors, bulk peripheral blood T-cell repertoires were additionally sequenced from unsorted PBMC. MIGEC was used to demultiplex reads and group the reads by UMI, and MiTCR was used to assemble and quantify clonotypes. To exclude erroneous sequences, only TCR cDNA sequences supported by at least two reads were retained. Downstream repertoire analysis used the tcR package, and clonotypes were matched across fractions by CDR3 nucleotide sequence plus V segment. VDJmatch was used to annotate antigen specificity against VDJdb, with one amino acid substitution in CDR3 allowed.

The TCR originated in a woman between 18 and 29 years old in good health. The V gene is TRBV12-3 or TRBV12-4 and the J gene is TRBJ2-1; a tentative D match to TRBD2 spans 5 bases. The sample comprised PBMCs. The CDR3 is CASAEDFPREQFF. The nucleotide sequence is TGTGCCAGTGCCGAGGACTTCCCCCGTGAGCAGTTCTTC.